The 11 T cell receptor beta chains below come from one sample, sequenced in a study of T cell responses to AZD1222 COVID-19 vaccine. Only in-frame clones appear in the TCRdb table, and some are missing; sequencing was by immunoSEQ multiplex PCR. The table records 95,000 to 150,000 clones, about 79% of them present only once. This material consisted of peripheral blood, taken 28 days after the second AZD1222 dose. Receptors originate from an adult who received the AZD1222 COVID-19 vaccine.

This clone appeared a single time. The gene calls are TRBV4-3 and TRBJ2-3; D remains ambiguous. Deletions cut 1 base from V and 8 bases from J, with 16 bases between. Germline V CDR1 and CDR2: LGHNA, YSLEER. The CDR3 has 15 residues. The CDR3 loop reads CASSQGLESAGTQYF. The CDR3 region has the DNA TGCGCCAGCAGCCAAGGCCTTGAATCAGCTGGTACGCAGTATTTT.

CDR3 sequence reads: CASSLAGSPSGPQHF. The CDR3, as DNA: TGTGCCAGCAGCTTGGCAGGGTCACCTTCGGGACCCCAGCATTTT. The genes are TRBV5-6 and TRBJ1-5, with a possible D match to TRBD1 (5 bases). CDR3 size: 15 residues. V was trimmed by 0 bases and J by 10 bases, leaving 17 bases between them. Germline assignment: CDR1 SGHDT and CDR2 YYEEEE.

This sequence joins TRBV5-6 and TRBJ2-1; D is undetermined. Per the germline V gene, CDR1 is SGHDT and CDR2 is YYEEEE. The CDR3 contains 13 residues. The V gene lost 4 bases and the J gene lost 8 bases, with 13 bases spanning the gap. The CDR3 loop is CASSLYQVDEQFF. The CDR3 DNA sequence: TGTGCCAGCAGCCTATACCAGGTCGATGAGCAGTTCTTC. Combining the CDR3 with reference TRBV5-6 and TRBJ2-1 gives the whole variable domain DAGVTQSPTHLIKTRGQQVTLRCSPKSGHDTVSWYQQALGQGPQFIFQYYEEEERQRGNFPDRFSGHQFPNYSSELNVNALLLGDSALYLCASSLYQVDEQFFGPGTRLTVL.

This chain uses TRBV7-2 with TRBJ1-1, with D tentatively TRBD1 (5 bases). The CDR3 is 14 residues long. With 3 bases removed from V and 0 bases from J, the gap between germline ends came to 8 bases. The germline V gene encodes CDR1 SGHTA and CDR2 FQGNSA. CDR3: CASSLRGMNTEAFF. In DNA form, the CDR3 reads TGTGCCAGCAGCTTGCGGGGCATGAACACTGAAGCTTTCTTT.

This chain links TRBV28 with TRBJ1-1; 8 bases are shared with TRBD1. This CDR3 contains 17 residues. Trimming at V came to 4 bases and at J to 1 base, leaving 11 bases not matched to a gene. CDR1 and CDR2 (germline): MDHEN, SYDVKM. CDR3 loop: CASSSYGQGARNTEAFF. The CDR3 coding sequence is TGTGCCAGCAGTTCGTATGGACAGGGTGCTCGGAACACTGAAGCTTTCTTT.

This sequence joins TRBV11-2 and TRBJ1-6; D is undetermined. Germline CDR1 and CDR2: SGHAT and FQNNGV. The CDR3 loop spans 16 amino acids. Trimming cost V 1 base and J 5 bases, with 12 bases left between them. CDR3 DNA: TGTGCCAGCAGCTTAGCCCCCCAGGTCCATAATTCACCCCTCCACTTT. This encodes CASSLAPQVHNSPLHF.

Turning to this clone: The sample holds other DNA sequences that translate to the same CDR3. The rearrangement joins TRBV12-3 or TRBV12-4 to TRBJ1-3; no definite D call. V was shortened by 3 bases and J by 1 base, with 1 base between the two germline ends. The CDR3 totals 12 residues. CDR3 region: CASSLSGNTIYF. CDR3 sequence (DNA): TGTGCCAGCAGTTTGTCTGGAAACACCATATATTTT.

The chain uses TRBV11-1 and TRBJ1-2, with D hard to call. This CDR3 spans 13 amino acids. Trimming left V 5 bases short and J 2 bases short, with 9 bases between. CDR1 SGHAT and CDR2 FQDESV come from the germline V gene (reference sequence). CDR3 bases: TGTGCCAGCAGCCCGACCGAGAACTATGGCTACACCTTC. This sequence encodes CASSPTENYGYTF.

The chain has TRBV28 and TRBJ1-2, with D uncertain. This CDR3 is built from 12 residues. CDR1 MDHEN and CDR2 SYDVKM come from the germline V gene. The V and J ends lost 7 bases and 7 bases respectively, with 13 bases between them. For the CDR3, the DNA is TGTGCCAGCACCCTTTTCGGCCGTGGCTACACCTTC. Translated, it gives CASTLFGRGYTF.

The rearrangement joins TRBV7-2 to TRBJ1-1, with 8 bases that match TRBD1. The V and J ends lost 2 bases and 4 bases, in that order; junction bases with no gene match: 6. The CDR3 has 15 amino acids. Germline CDR1 SGHTA, CDR2 FQGNSA. The CDR3 DNA sequence: TGTGCCAGCAGCTTACAGGGGGCAGGGTTCACTGAAGCTTTCTTT. Its protein product is CASSLQGAGFTEAFF.

The V call is TRBV9, the J call TRBJ2-1; 7 bases line up with TRBD1. This CDR3 has 14 residues. Germline CDR1 is SGDLS and CDR2 is YYNGEE. After removal of 3 bases from V and 6 bases from J, the junction contained 6 bases not matched to a gene. Here the CDR3 DNA reads TGTGCCAGCAGCGCCATCCGGGACAGCAATGAGCAGTTCTTC. It specifies CASSAIRDSNEQFF.